This TCR beta chain emerged from a study of cytomegalovirus exposure and HLA in healthy donors. General observations from the study: In a later analysis, TCR association rates varied by HLA locus: DRB1 most, HLA-C fewest. Rarity characterized most TCR sequences, yet some public TCRs appeared in many donors. Most TCR beta V segments were productive about 90% or about 30% of the time in an earlier analysis. Based on reports, TCR beta sequences accurately predicted HLA-A and HLA-B alleles for most subjects.

This CDR3 contains 14 residues. Looked up from germline, CDR1 is MGHDK and CDR2 is SYGVNS. Trimming at V came to 0 bases and at J to 8 bases, leaving 4 bases not matched to a gene. Note on this clone: No antigen is known for it.

Use of 60 Vbeta and 13 Jbeta primers characterized the PCR. Data came from immunoSEQ multiplex PCR; TCRdb stores just in-frame clones and leaves some out. Its table records about 77,000 clones. The chain combines TRBV25-1 with TRBJ1-1; 9 nucleotides line up with TRBD1. The receptor comes from a man in his fifties or sixties in good health and CMV-seropositive. The sample was PBMCs. In nucleotides, the CDR3 is TGTGCCAGCAGTGAATATGGGGACAGGGTGGAAGCTTTCTTT. Its translation is CASSEYGDRVEAFF.